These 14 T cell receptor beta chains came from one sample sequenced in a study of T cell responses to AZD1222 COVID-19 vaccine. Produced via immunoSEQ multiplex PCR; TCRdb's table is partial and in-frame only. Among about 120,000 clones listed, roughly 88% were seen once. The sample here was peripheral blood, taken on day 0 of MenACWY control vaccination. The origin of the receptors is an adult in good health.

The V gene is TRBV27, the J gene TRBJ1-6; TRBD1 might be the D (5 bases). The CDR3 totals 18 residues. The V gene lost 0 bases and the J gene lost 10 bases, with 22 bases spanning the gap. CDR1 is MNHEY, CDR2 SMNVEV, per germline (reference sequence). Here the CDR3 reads CASSLSGTITERRSPLHF. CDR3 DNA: TGTGCCAGCAGTTTATCGGGGACTATAACTGAAAGAAGGTCACCCCTCCACTTT.

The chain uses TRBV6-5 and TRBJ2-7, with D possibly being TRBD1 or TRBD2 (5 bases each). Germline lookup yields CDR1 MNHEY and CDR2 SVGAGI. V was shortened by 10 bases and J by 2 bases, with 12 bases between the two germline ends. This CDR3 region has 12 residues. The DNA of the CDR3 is TGTGCCAACCGGGACGGAACCTACGAGCAGTACTTC. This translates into CANRDGTYEQYF.

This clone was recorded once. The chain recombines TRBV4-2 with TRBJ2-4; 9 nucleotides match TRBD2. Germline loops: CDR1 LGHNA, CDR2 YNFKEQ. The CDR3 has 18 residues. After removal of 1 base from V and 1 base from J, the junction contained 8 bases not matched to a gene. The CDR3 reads CASSQGVAGEGAKNIQYF. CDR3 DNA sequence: TGTGCCAGCAGCCAAGGGGTAGCGGGAGAGGGGGCCAAAAACATTCAGTACTTC.

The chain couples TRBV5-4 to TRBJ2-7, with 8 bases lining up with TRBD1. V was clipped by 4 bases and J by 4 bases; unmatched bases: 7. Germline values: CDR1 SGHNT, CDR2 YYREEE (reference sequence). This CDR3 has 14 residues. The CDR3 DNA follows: TGTGCCAGCAGCATCCGGACAGGGATGTACGAGCAGTACTTC. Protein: CASSIRTGMYEQYF.

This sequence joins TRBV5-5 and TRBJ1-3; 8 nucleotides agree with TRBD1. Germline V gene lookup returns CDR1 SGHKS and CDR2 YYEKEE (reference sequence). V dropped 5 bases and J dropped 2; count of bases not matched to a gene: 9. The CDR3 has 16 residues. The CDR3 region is CASRVADRAAGNTIYF. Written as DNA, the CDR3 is TGTGCCAGCAGGGTTGCGGACAGGGCTGCTGGAAACACCATATATTTT.

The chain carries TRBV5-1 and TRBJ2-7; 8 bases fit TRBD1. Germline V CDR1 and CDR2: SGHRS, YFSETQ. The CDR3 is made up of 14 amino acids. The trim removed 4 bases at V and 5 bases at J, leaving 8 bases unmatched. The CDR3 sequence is CASSITGQVNEQYF. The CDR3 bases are TGCGCCAGCAGCATTACGGGACAGGTCAACGAGCAGTACTTC.

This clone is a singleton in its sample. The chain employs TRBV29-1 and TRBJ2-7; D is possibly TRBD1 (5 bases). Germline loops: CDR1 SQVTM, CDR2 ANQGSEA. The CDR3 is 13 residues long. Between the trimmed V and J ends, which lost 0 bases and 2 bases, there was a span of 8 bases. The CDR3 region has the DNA TGCAGCGTTGAAGAGGACAAACCCTACGAGCAGTACTTC. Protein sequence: CSVEEDKPYEQYF.

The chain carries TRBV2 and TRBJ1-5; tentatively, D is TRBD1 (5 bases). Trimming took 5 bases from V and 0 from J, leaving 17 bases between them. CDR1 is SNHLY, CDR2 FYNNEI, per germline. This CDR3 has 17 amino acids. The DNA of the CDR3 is TGTGCCAGCAGTCGAGGGGCCCAATCGTATAGCAATCAGCCCCAGCATTTT. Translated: CASSRGAQSYSNQPQHF. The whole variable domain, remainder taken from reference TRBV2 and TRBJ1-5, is EPEVTQTPSHQVTQMGQEVILRCVPISNHLYFYWYRQILGQKVEFLVSFYNNEISEKSEIFDDQFSVERPDGSNFTLKIRSTKLEDSAMYFCASSRGAQSYSNQPQHFGDGTRLSIL.

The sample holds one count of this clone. Written as DNA, the CDR3 is TGTGCCAGCAGTCCACAGGGTCGAAGCTCTGGGGCCAACGTCCTGACTTTC. It specifies CASSPQGRSSGANVLTF. The chain is built from TRBV27 and TRBJ2-6; TRBD1 is a possible D gene (6 bases). Looked up from germline, CDR1 is MNHEY and CDR2 is SMNVEV (reference sequence). CDR3 size: 17 residues. The V end lost 5 bases, the J end lost 0 bases, and 14 bases lay between the germline ends. The complete variable domain, with remaining parts taken from reference TRBV27 and TRBJ2-6, reads EAQVTQNPRYLITVTGKKLTVTCSQNMNHEYMSWYRQDPGLGLRQIYYSMNVEVTDKGDVPEGYKVSRKEKRNFPLILESPSPNQTSLYFCASSPQGRSSGANVLTFGAGSRLTVL.

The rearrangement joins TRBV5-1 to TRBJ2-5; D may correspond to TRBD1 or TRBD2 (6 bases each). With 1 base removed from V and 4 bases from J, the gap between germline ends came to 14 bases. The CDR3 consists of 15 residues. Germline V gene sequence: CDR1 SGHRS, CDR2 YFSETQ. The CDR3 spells CASSLNPGEAETQYF. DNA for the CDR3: TGCGCCAGCAGCTTGAATCCAGGGGAGGCAGAGACCCAGTACTTC.

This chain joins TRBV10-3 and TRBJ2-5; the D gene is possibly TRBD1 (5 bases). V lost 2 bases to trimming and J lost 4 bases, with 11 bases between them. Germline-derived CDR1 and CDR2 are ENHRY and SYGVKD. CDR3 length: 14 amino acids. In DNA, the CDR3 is TGTGCCATCAGTGAGCAGGACAAGCCAGAGACCCAGTACTTC. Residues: CAISEQDKPETQYF.

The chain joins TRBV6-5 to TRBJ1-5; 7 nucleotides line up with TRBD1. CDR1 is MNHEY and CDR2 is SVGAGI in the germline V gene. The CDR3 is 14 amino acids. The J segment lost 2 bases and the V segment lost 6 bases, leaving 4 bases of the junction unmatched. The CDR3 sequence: CASRTTGGNQPQHF. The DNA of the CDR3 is TGTGCCAGCAGGACAACAGGGGGCAATCAGCCCCAGCATTTT.

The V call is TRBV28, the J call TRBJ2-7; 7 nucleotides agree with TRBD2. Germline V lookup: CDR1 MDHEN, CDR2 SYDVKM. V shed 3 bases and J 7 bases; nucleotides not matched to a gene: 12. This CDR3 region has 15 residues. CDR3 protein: CASSLHGGSGWEQYF. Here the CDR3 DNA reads TGTGCCAGCAGTTTGCATGGCGGGAGTGGGTGGGAGCAGTACTTC.

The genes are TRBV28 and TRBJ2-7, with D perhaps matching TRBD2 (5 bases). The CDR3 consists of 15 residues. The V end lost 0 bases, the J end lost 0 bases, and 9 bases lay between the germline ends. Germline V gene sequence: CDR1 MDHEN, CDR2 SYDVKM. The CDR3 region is CASSLWDSLSYEQYF. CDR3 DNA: TGTGCCAGCAGTTTATGGGACTCTCTCTCCTACGAGCAGTACTTC.